The sequence of this T cell receptor (beta chain) was determined in a study of blood T cells in healthy people across ages. Study conclusions and caveats: Significant beta diversity loss was already apparent by age approximately 42, declining roughly linearly. Researchers judged that diversity estimates from one million T cells fell short of true values.

This clonotype was recorded a few times. What it recognizes is unknown. The junction departs from germline at one end; a sequencing error may be responsible. At least 5.5 micrograms of total RNA were extracted per sample. The germline V gene has CDR1 SGHDT and CDR2 YYEEEE. The CDR3 length is 18 residues. Using a J-beta primer mix together with a sample-barcoded 5' primer, a second PCR was run for roughly 6 to 12 cycles. TCRdb fed the 5' RACE reads into MiXCR, producing one record per CDR3 protein. Counted here are approximately 960,000 distinct CDR3 sequences, just under 30% occurring once; the ten biggest clones make up roughly a tenth. This sample also belongs to another study, concerning T cells of mothers and their children.

Specimen: blood. The sequence derives from a woman aged 40 to 50 in good health. The rearrangement links TRBV5-6 to TRBJ2-5, with TRBD2 as a possible D gene (5 bases). This CDR3 is CASTSLGSASSSQETRYF. The CDR3 coding sequence is TGTGCCAGCACCTCGCTCGGTTCTGCTAGCTCGTCCCAAGAGACCCGGTACTTC.